This TCR beta chain is from a study of brain metastases from non-small cell lung cancer. Libraries were prepared by immunoSEQ multiplex PCR; TCRdb keeps only in-frame clonotypes and omits some of them. This sample has around 4,200 clones, with about nine tenths found just once. The source material was primary lung tumor tissue. The clonotype originates from a donor aged 40 or older with non-small cell lung cancer.

CDR3 amino acids: CASSLGRGGGSSYNEQFF. DNA of the CDR3: TGTGCCAGCAGCTTGGGTCGTGGCGGCGGGAGCTCCTACAATGAGCAGTTCTTC. The V gene is TRBV7-9, the J gene TRBJ2-1; 7 bases align to TRBD2. The CDR3 totals 18 residues. CDR1 and CDR2 from the germline V gene are SEHNR and FQNEAQ (reference sequence). J gave up 0 bases and V 3 bases, and 11 bases lay outside the gene matches.